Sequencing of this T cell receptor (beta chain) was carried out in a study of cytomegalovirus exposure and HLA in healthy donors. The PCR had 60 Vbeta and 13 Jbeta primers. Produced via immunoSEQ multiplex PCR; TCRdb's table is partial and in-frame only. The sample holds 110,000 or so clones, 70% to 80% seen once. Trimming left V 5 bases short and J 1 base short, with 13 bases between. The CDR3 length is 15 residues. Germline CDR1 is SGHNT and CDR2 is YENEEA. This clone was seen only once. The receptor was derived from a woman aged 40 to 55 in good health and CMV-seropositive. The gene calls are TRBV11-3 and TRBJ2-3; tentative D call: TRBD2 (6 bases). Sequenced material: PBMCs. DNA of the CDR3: TGTGCCAGCAGCCTAGGCGGGGACGGCACAGATACGCAGTATTTT. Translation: CASSLGGDGTDTQYF.